The 8 T cell receptor beta chains in this list originate from one sample, sequenced in a study of OX40 agonist ivuxolimab in advanced cancers. Libraries came from the immunoSEQ multiplex PCR assay. TCRdb holds this immuneACCESS table with in-frame rearrangements only. Some clones are missing; in checked studies, unresolved V genes explain under half, and the rest has no known cause. For this sample there are about 64,000 clones; around 84% appear just once. 2.1% of the sample is in the top ten clones. Specimen: CD4+ or CD8+ T cells sorted from blood, collected in a trial of the OX40 agonist ivuxolimab. These TCRs come from an adult with an advanced solid tumor such as melanoma, head and neck, liver or kidney cancer.

The gene calls are TRBV20-1 and TRBJ2-5; D perhaps matches TRBD1 (5 bases). The DNA end is more similar to TRBJ2-7, so the J call may be wrong. The CDR3 is 11 residues long. The germline gives CDR1 DFQATT, CDR2 SNEGSKA (reference sequence). The CDR3 is CSARQGGEQYF. The CDR3 coding sequence is TGCAGTGCTAGACAGGGCGGCGAGCAGTACTTC.

V gene TRBV4-2 combines with J gene TRBJ1-4; TRBD1 agrees at 9 bases. The V and J ends lost 2 bases and 6 bases, in that order; junction bases with no gene match: 4. There are 15 residues in the CDR3. Germline loops: CDR1 LGHNA, CDR2 YNFKEQ. In DNA, the CDR3 is TGTGCCAGCAGCCAACCGGGACAGGGAGATGAAAAACTGTTTTTT. It is translated as CASSQPGQGDEKLFF.

DNA for the CDR3: TGCGCCAGCAGCTTGGGACAGACCACCGGGGAGCTGTTTTTT. Its translation: CASSLGQTTGELFF. This sequence joins TRBV5-1 and TRBJ2-2; D may be TRBD1 (5 bases). V was cut by 0 bases and J by 4 bases, with 7 bases left in between. The CDR3 runs 14 residues. Germline V gives CDR1 SGHRS, CDR2 YFSETQ.

The CDR3 DNA sequence: TGTGCCAGTAGTATTAAAGCAGGGCCCAACTATGGCTACACCTTC. Residues: CASSIKAGPNYGYTF. This chain uses TRBV19 with TRBJ1-2, with D possibly TRBD1 on 5 matching bases. Per germline, CDR1 LNHDA and CDR2 SQIVND (reference sequence). CDR3 length equals 15 residues. Deletions cut 3 bases from V and 2 bases from J, with 13 bases between.

This chain links TRBV30 with TRBJ2-7; 8 positions match TRBD1. Germline V CDR1 and CDR2: GTSNPN, SVGIG (reference sequence). After removal of 5 bases from V and 1 base from J, the junction contained 7 bases not matched to a gene. This CDR3 is 14 amino acids long. In nucleotides, the CDR3 is TGTGCCTGGGGGGTAGACAGGGGTTCCTACGAGCAGTACTTC. It is translated as CAWGVDRGSYEQYF.

This CDR3 reads CASTGRVSNTEAFF. In nucleotides, the CDR3 is TGTGCCAGCACCGGTAGAGTGAGTAACACTGAAGCTTTCTTT. J is TRBJ1-1 and V is TRBV2; D remains unclear. Germline CDR1 is SNHLY and CDR2 is FYNNEI. The CDR3 contains 14 residues. V lost 7 bases to trimming and J lost 2 bases, with 14 bases between them.

Only one count was recorded for this clone. V is TRBV5-1 and J is TRBJ2-2; no clear D gene. V lost 5 bases to trimming and J lost 6 bases, with 11 bases between them. Germline values: CDR1 SGHRS, CDR2 YFSETQ. This CDR3 has 13 residues. CDR3 nucleotide sequence: TGCGCCAGCAGTTCCCCAGTCTCCGGGGAGCTGTTTTTT. Translating gives CASSSPVSGELFF. The variable domain in full, with the rest retrieved from reference TRBV5-1 and TRBJ2-2, is KAGVTQTPRYLIKTRGQQVTLSCSPISGHRSVSWYQQTPGQGLQFLFEYFSETQRNKGNFPGRFSGRQFSNSRSEMNVSTLELGDSALYLCASSSPVSGELFFGEGSRLTVL.

This clone was found once. V and J are TRBV9 and TRBJ2-3, with D possibly called TRBD1 or TRBD2 (5 bases each). CDR3 length equals 14 residues. Trimming took off 4 bases at V and 1 base at J, with 10 bases between the two ends. CDR1 SGDLS and CDR2 YYNGEE come from the germline V gene. In nucleotides, the CDR3 is TGTGCCAGCAGCCCCGTGGGGGGCACAGATACGCAGTATTTT. Translated: CASSPVGGTDTQYF.